Following are 10 T cell receptor beta chains from one sample sequenced in a study of siplizumab effects on memory and regulatory T cells. TCRdb keeps only in-frame clones here, not all; method: immunoSEQ multiplex PCR. The data show tens of thousands of clones, over 95% seen once. Sample: naive CD4+ T cells sorted from blood. The receptors were gathered from a human donor in good health.

Regarding this clone: At one of its ends the junction is not consistent with the germline gene, which may arise from a read error. The chain carries TRBV5-6 and TRBJ1-4; TRBD1 agrees at 12 bases. CDR1 and CDR2 (germline): SGHDT, YYEEEE. The CDR3 has 11 amino acids. The CDR3 loop is CASSKGGQGAF. The DNA for the CDR3 is TGTGCCAGCAGTAAGGGGGGACAGGGGGCCTTC.

The chain links TRBV18 to TRBJ1-4, with TRBD1 matching over 7 bases. Germline lookup yields CDR1 KGHSH and CDR2 LQKENI. CDR3 length: 16 amino acids. The J segment lost 6 bases and the V segment lost 3 bases, leaving 10 bases of the junction unmatched. CDR3 loop: CASSPQGERWDEKLFF. In nucleotides, the CDR3 is TGTGCCAGCTCACCCCAGGGGGAGCGCTGGGATGAAAAACTGTTTTTT. Filled out from reference TRBV18 and TRBJ1-4, the complete variable domain reads NAGVMQNPRHLVRRRGQEARLRCSPMKGHSHVYWYRQLPEEGLKFMVYLQKENIIDESGMPKERFSAEFPKEGPSILRIQQVVRGDSAAYFCASSPQGERWDEKLFFGSGTQLSVL.

The V call is TRBV7-6, the J call TRBJ2-5; TRBD1 matches at 10 bases. The CDR3 sequence is 18 residues long. CDR1 and CDR2 (germline): SGHVS, FNYEAQ. The V gene end was trimmed by 7 bases and the J gene end by 4 bases; junction bases not matched to a gene: 18. In DNA, the CDR3 is TGTGCCAGCACCCGGCCAAGACAGGGGGCGGGGGCGGGAGAGACCCAGTACTTC. It translates to CASTRPRQGAGAGETQYF. Complete variable domain (other parts from reference TRBV7-6 and TRBJ2-5): GAGVSQSPRYKVTKRGQDVALRCDPISGHVSLYWYRQALGQGPEFLTYFNYEAQQDKSGLPNDRFSAERPEGSISTLTIQRTEQRDSAMYRCASTRPRQGAGAGETQYFGPGTRLLVL.

The chain is built from TRBV5-1 and TRBJ1-6, with TRBD1 matching over 7 bases. From germline, CDR1 is SGHRS and CDR2 YFSETQ. The CDR3 contains 13 residues. V was clipped by 6 bases and J by 10 bases; unmatched bases: 7. CDR3 sequence reads: CASTRDSSSPLHF. The CDR3 DNA is TGCGCCAGCACCCGGGACAGTTCGTCACCCCTCCACTTT.

The V and J genes are TRBV7-3 and TRBJ1-1; D uncertain. This CDR3 is built from 13 residues. CDR1 SGHTA and CDR2 FQGTGA come from the germline V gene. V dropped 1 base and J dropped 5 bases, with 8 bases sitting between them. The CDR3 nucleotides read TGTGCCAGCAGCTTAAGCAGCGGGACTGAAGCTTTCTTT. It is translated as CASSLSSGTEAFF.

The chain couples TRBV7-9 to TRBJ2-5, with D unclear. CDR3 length: 13 residues. Trimming took 3 bases from V and 2 from J, leaving 7 bases between them. Germline CDR1 SEHNR, CDR2 FQNEAQ (reference sequence). The CDR3 DNA is TGTGCCAGCAGCTTCAGCATACAAGAGACCCAGTACTTC. This codes for CASSFSIQETQYF.

The rearrangement uses TRBV7-3 and TRBJ2-1; the match to TRBD2 covers 12 bases. Germline V CDR1 and CDR2: SGHTA, FQGTGA. The V and J ends lost 0 bases and 6 bases, in that order; junction bases with no gene match: 3. The CDR3 is 16 residues long. The CDR3 is CASSLTPSGGANEQFF. The CDR3 coding sequence is TGTGCCAGCAGCTTAACACCTAGCGGGGGGGCCAATGAGCAGTTCTTC.

The CDR3 protein is CASSGQDPRSTDTQYF. The CDR3 region has the DNA TGTGCCAGCAGCGGCCAGGACCCCCGCAGCACAGATACGCAGTATTTT. This chain links TRBV2 with TRBJ2-3; D is ambiguous. V was trimmed by 6 bases and J by 0 bases, leaving 16 bases between them. CDR1 is SNHLY and CDR2 is FYNNEI in the germline V gene. The CDR3 is 16 amino acids.

The rearrangement uses TRBV6-5 and TRBJ1-6; D uncertain. The CDR3 spans 14 residues. The V end was cut by 7 bases, the J end by 10 bases, with 17 bases between. The germline CDR1 and CDR2 sequences are MNHEY and SVGAGI. The CDR3 sequence: CASTLARQVSPLHF. CDR3 DNA sequence: TGTGCCAGCACCCTCGCCCGGCAAGTCTCACCCCTCCACTTT.

This clone was seen a single time. V and J are TRBV5-5 and TRBJ1-6; D is ambiguous. The CDR3 sequence is 16 residues long. V was trimmed by 0 bases and J by 10 bases, leaving 17 bases between them. CDR1 is SGHKS and CDR2 is YYEKEE in the germline V gene (reference sequence). For the CDR3, the DNA is TGTGCCAGCAGCTTGGAACACACGGGTGTAAGCTCACCCCTCCACTTT. This gives the protein CASSLEHTGVSSPLHF.